A selection of T cell receptor beta chains follows, all from one sample in a study of naive and memory T cell subsets. Each CDR3 protein gets one entry after TCRdb re-called the 5' RACE reads with MiXCR. The sample shows some 22,000 distinct CDR3 sequences, over 3.5% of them seen only once. The receptors derive from a male donor in good health. Both conserved end residues are part of each CDR3. The D gene is left open where the match is weak. The size field reads once, few, many, or a class for an expanded clone.

size: many
V: TRBV20-1
J: TRBJ2-1
D: TRBD2
CDR3: CSAPQGGGGAYNEQFF
DNA: TGCAGTGCACCCCAAGGTGGCGGGGGGGCCTACAATGAGCAGTTCTTC

size: many
V: TRBV10-3
J: TRBJ2-2
D: TRBD1
CDR3: CAISEDRAAGELFF
DNA: TGTGCCATCAGTGAGGACAGGGCAGCCGGGGAGCTGTTTTTT

size: medium-sized
V: TRBV7-9
J: TRBJ2-7
D: TRBD1
CDR3: CASSLVGRGQSDYEQYF
DNA: TGTGCCAGCAGCTTAGTCGGCAGGGGACAGTCTGATTACGAGCAGTACTTC

size: many
V: TRBV5-1
J: TRBJ2-7
D: TRBD2
CDR3: CASSLLKTGTTPYEQYF
DNA: TGCGCCAGCAGCTTATTAAAAACCGGGACTACCCCCTACGAGCAGTACTTC

size: many
V: TRBV29-1
J: TRBJ2-3
D: TRBD1
CDR3: CSASQGSDTQYF
DNA: TGCAGCGCTTCACAGGGGTCAGATACGCAGTATTTT

size: many
V: TRBV20-1
J: TRBJ2-1
D: TRBD1
CDR3: CSASPLGTVYNEQFF
DNA: TGCAGTGCTAGTCCTTTAGGGACAGTATACAATGAGCAGTTCTTC

size: many
V: TRBV14
J: TRBJ1-6
D: TRBD1
CDR3: CASSQEGTGFSPLHF
DNA: TGTGCCAGCAGCCAAGAAGGGACAGGGTTTTCACCCCTCCACTTT

size: many
V: TRBV20-1
J: TRBJ2-5
D: TRBD2
CDR3: CSAPSSGGETQYF
DNA: TGCAGTGCCCCCTCCTCGGGAGGAGAGACCCAGTACTTC

size: many
V: TRBV10-2
J: TRBJ2-1
D: TRBD2
CDR3: CASSTSGTSLDEQFF
DNA: TGCGCCAGCAGTACTTCCGGGACTAGTCTGGATGAGCAGTTCTTC

size: many
V: TRBV28
J: TRBJ2-7
D: -
CDR3: CASSPGPTYEQYF
DNA: TGTGCCAGCAGTCCGGGACCAACCTACGAGCAGTACTTC

size: many
V: TRBV7-9
J: TRBJ2-5
D: TRBD1
CDR3: CASSLKTGGMQETQYF
DNA: TGTGCCAGCAGCTTAAAAACAGGGGGGATGCAAGAGACCCAGTACTTC